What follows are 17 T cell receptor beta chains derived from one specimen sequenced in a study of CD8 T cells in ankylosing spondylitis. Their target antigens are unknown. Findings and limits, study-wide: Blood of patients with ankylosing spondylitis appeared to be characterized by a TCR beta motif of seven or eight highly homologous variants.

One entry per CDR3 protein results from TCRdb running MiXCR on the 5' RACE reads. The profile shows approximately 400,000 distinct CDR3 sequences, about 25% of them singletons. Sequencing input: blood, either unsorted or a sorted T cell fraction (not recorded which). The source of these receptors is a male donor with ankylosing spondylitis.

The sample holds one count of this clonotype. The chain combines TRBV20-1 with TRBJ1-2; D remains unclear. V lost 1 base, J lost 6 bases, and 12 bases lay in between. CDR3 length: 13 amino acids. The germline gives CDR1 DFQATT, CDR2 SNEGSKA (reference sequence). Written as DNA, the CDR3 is TGCAGTGCTAGAGTTCCGAGGGTGGATGGCTACACCTTC. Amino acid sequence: CSARVPRVDGYTF.

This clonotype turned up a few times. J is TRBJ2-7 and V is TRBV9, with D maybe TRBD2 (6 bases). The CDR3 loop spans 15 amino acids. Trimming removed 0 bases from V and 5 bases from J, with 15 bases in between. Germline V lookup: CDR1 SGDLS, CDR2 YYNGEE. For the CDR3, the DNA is TGTGCCAGCAGCGTAGATTTGCGGGAAGGGGACGAGCAGTACTTC. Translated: CASSVDLREGDEQYF.

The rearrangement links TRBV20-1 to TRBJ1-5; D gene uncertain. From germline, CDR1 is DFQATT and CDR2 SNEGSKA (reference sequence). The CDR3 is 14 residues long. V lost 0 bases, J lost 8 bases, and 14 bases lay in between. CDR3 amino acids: CSARDLGKTEPQHF. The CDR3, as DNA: TGCAGTGCTAGAGATTTAGGGAAGACGGAGCCCCAGCATTTT.

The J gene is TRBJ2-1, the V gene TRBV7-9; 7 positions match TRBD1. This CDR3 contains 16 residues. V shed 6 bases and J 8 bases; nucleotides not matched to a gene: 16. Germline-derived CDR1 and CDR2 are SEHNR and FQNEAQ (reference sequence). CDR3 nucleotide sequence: TGTGCCAGCAGGTACGGCGACAGGGCGGTGGTGGATGAGCAGTTCTTC. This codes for CASRYGDRAVVDEQFF.

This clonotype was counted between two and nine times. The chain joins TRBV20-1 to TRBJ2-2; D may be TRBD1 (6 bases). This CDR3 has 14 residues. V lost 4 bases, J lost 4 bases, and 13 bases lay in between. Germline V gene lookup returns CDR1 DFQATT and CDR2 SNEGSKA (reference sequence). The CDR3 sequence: CSATSGQLTGELFF. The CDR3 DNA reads TGCAGTGCTACTTCAGGACAGCTCACCGGGGAGCTGTTTTTT.

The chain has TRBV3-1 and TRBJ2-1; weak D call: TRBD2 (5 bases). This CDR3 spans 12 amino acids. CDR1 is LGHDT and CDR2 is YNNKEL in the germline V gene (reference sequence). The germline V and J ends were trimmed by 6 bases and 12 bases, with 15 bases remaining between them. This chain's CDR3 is CASSPSGGRQFF. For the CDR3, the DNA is TGTGCCAGCAGTCCAAGCGGCGGAAGGCAGTTCTTC.

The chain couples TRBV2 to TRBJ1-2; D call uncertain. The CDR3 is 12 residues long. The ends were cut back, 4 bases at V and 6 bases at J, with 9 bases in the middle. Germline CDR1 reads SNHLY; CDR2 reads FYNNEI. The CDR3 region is CASSGDGDGYTF. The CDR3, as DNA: TGTGCCAGCAGTGGGGATGGGGATGGCTACACCTTC.

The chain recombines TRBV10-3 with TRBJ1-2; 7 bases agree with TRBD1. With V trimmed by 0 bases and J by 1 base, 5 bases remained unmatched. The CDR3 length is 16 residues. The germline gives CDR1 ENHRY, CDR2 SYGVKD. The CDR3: CAISESTGNFNYGYTF. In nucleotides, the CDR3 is TGTGCCATCAGTGAGTCGACAGGGAATTTTAACTATGGCTACACCTTC.

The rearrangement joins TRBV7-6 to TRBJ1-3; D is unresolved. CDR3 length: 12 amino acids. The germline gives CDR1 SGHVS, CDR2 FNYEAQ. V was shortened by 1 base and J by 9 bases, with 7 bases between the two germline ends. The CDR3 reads CASSLEPRTIYF. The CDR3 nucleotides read TGTGCCAGCAGCTTAGAGCCTCGCACCATATATTTT.

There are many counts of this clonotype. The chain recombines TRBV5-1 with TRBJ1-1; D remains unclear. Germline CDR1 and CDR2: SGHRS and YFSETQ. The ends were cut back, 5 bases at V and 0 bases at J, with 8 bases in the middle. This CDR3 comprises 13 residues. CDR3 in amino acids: CASRFDVNTEAFF. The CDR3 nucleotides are TGCGCCAGCAGGTTCGATGTGAACACTGAAGCTTTCTTT.

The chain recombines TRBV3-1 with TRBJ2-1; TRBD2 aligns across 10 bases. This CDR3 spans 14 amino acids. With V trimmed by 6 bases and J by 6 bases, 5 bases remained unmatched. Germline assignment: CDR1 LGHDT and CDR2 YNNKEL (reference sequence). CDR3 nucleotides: TGTGCCAGCAGAGCGGGAGGGCCGGTCAATGAGCAGTTCTTC. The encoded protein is CASRAGGPVNEQFF.

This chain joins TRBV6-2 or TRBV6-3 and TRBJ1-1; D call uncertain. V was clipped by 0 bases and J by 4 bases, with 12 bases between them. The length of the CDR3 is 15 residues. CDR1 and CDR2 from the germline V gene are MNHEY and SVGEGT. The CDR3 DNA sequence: TGTGCCAGCAGTTACTCGAGGGTGGGATCCACTGAAGCTTTCTTT. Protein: CASSYSRVGSTEAFF.

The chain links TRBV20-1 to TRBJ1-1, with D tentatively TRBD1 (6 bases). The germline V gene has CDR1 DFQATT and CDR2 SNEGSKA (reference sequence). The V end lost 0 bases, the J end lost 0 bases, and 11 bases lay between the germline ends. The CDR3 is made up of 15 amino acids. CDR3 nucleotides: TGCAGTGCTAGAGATTTGGACAGCATGAACACTGAAGCTTTCTTT. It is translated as CSARDLDSMNTEAFF.

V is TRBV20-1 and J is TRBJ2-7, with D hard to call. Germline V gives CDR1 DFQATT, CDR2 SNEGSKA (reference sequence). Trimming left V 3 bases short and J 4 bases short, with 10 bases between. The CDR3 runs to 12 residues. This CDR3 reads CSASSSFYEQYF. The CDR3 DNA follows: TGCAGTGCTAGTTCCAGTTTTTACGAGCAGTACTTC.

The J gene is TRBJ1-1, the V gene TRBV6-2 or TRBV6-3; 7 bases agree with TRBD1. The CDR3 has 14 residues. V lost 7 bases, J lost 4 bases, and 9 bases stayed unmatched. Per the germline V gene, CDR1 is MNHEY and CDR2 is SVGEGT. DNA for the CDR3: TGTGCCAGCACCAGACAGGGTCGTGGCACTGAAGCTTTCTTT. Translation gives CASTRQGRGTEAFF.

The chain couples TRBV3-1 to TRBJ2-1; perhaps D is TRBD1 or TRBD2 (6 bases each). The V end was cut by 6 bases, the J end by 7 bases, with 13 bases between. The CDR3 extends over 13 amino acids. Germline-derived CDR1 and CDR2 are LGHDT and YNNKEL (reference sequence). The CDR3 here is CASRRLGGNEQFF. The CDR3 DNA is TGTGCCAGCAGGCGACTAGGGGGGAATGAGCAGTTCTTC.

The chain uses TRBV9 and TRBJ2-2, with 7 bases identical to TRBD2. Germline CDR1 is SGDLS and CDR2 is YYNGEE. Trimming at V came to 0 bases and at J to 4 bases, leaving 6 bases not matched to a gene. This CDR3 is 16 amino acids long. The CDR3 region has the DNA TGTGCCAGCAGCGTAGGGAACGGGAGGAGCACCGGGGAGCTGTTTTTT. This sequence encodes CASSVGNGRSTGELFF. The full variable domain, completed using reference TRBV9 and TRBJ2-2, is DSGVTQTPKHLITATGQRVTLRCSPRSGDLSVYWYQQSLDQGLQFLIQYYNGEERAKGNILERFSAQQFPDLHSELNLSSLELGDSALYFCASSVGNGRSTGELFFGEGSRLTVL.